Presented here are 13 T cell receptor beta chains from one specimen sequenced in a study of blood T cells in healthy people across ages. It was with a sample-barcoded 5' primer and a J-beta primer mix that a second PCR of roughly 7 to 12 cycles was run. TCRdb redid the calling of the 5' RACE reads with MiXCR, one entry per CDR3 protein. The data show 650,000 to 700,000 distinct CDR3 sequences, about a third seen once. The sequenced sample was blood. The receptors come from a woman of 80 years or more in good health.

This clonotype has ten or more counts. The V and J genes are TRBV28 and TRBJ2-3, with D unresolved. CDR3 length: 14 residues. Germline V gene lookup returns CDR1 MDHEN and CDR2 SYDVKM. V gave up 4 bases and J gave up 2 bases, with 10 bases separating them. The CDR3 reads CASSSSPATDTQYF. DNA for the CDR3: TGTGCCAGCAGTTCATCTCCGGCCACAGATACGCAGTATTTT.

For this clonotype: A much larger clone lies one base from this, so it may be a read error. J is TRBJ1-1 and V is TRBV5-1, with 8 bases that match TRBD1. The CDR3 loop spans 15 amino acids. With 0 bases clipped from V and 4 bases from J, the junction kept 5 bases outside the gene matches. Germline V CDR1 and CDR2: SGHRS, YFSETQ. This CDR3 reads CASSLGQGRGTEAFF. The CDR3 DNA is TGCGCCAGCAGCTTGGGACAGGGGCGAGGCACTGAAGCTTTCTTT.

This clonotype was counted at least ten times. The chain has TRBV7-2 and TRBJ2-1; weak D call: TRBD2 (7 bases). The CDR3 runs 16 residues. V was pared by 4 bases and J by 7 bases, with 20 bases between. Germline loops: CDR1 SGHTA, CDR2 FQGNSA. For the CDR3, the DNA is TGTGCCAGCAGCTCGAGGGGGGGTGGAGGGTGGAATGAGCAGTTCTTC. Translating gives CASSSRGGGGWNEQFF.

The DNA for the CDR3 is TGCAGTGCTAGGGACACTGAAGCTTTCTTT. Protein: CSARDTEAFF. The rearrangement joins TRBV20-1 to TRBJ1-1; no clear D gene. The V and J ends lost 3 bases and 3 bases respectively, with 2 bases between them. The V gene's germline CDR1 is DFQATT and CDR2 SNEGSKA (reference sequence). This CDR3 is 10 amino acids long.

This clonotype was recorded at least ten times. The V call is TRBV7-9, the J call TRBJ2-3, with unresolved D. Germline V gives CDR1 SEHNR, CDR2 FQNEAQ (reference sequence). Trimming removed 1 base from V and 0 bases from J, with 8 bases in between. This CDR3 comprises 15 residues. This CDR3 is CASSLEGPSTDTQYF. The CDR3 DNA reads TGTGCCAGCAGCTTAGAAGGGCCTAGCACAGATACGCAGTATTTT.

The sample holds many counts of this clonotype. The CDR3 nucleotides read TGTGCCAGCTCACCACCGGGCAGACGCACAGATACGCAGTATTTT. Translating gives CASSPPGRRTDTQYF. The V call is TRBV18, the J call TRBJ2-3; no clear D. This CDR3 is 15 amino acids long. Germline CDR1 and CDR2: KGHSH and LQKENI. With 0 bases removed from V and 1 base from J, the gap between germline ends came to 8 bases.

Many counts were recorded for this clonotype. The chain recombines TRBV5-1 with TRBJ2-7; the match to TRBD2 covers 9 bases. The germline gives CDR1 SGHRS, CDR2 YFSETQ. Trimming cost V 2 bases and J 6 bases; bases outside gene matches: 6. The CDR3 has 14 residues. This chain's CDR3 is CASSLPSGAGEQYF. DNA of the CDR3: TGCGCCAGCAGCTTACCTAGCGGGGCGGGCGAGCAGTACTTC.

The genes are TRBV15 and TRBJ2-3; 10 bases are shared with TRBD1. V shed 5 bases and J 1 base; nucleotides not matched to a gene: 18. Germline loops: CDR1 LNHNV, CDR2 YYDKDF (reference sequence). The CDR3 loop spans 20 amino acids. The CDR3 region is CATSAGQGTTAGPRTDTQYF. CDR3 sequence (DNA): TGTGCCACCAGCGCGGGACAGGGGACTACAGCGGGACCTCGCACAGATACGCAGTATTTT.

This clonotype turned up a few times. CDR3 DNA sequence: TGTGCCAGCACCTACGGGGGTGGGGGGCAGCCCCAGCATTTT. The encoded protein is CASTYGGGGQPQHF. The chain has TRBV6-6 and TRBJ1-5; D may be TRBD1 (5 bases). CDR3 length: 14 residues. V lost 7 bases to trimming and J lost 7 bases, with 17 bases between them. Germline V CDR1 and CDR2: MNHNY, SVGAGI (reference sequence).

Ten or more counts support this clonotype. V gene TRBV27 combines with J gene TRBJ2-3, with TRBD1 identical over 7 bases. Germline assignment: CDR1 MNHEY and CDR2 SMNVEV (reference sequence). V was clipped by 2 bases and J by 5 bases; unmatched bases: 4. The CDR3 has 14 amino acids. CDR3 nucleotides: TGTGCCAGCAGTTTAAACAGGGGCGTAGATACGCAGTATTTT. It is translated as CASSLNRGVDTQYF.

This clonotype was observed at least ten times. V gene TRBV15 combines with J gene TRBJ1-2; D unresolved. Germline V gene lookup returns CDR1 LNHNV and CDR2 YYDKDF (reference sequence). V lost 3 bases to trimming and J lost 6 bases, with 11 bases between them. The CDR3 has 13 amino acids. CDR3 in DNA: TGTGCCACCAGCAGTATAAGACTCGATGGCTACACCTTC. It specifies CATSSIRLDGYTF.

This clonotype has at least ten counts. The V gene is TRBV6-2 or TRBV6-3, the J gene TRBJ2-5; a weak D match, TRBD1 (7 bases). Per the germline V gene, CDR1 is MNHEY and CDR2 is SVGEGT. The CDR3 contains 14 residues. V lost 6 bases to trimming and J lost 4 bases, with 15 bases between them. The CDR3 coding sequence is TGTGCCAGCAGAGAAAGGCAGGGGGGAGAGACCCAGTACTTC. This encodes CASRERQGGETQYF.

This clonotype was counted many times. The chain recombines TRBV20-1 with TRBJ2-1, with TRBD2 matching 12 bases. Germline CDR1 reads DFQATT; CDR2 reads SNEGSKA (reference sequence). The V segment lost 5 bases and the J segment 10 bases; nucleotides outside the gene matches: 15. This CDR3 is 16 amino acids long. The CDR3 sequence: CSAGGLAGPRGGEQFF. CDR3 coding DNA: TGCAGTGCTGGCGGACTAGCGGGGCCCCGTGGGGGGGAGCAGTTCTTC.